The 32 T cell receptor beta chains below come from one sample, sequenced in a study of T cell repertoires in cytomegalovirus infection (dated by TCRdb to about 2019). Reading the label with the study, this specimen's treatment or condition is: in vitro stimulation with specific CMV peptide epitopes to enrich CMV-specific T cells. TCRdb shows the sequencer as Illumina HiSeq 1500. The public reads were reanalyzed by TCRdb: fastp trimming at Q25, MiXCR alignment, in-frame beta chains only. Here each entry gathers all rows of one CDR3 protein and keeps the most common genes and DNA. The sample table shows 110,000 to 150,000 distinct CDR3 sequences, and approximately 30% are seen once. The ten biggest clones cover 45% to 55% of the sample. These TCRs are of unknown antigen specificity. The sample in question was CD8+ T cells from cultured PBMCs, obtained from culture after CMV antigen stimulation. These receptors all come from a human donor in good health (CMV status not recorded). Some clones in this sample may be carry-over from other donors' samples.

This clonotype was counted many times. The chain links TRBV12-5 to TRBJ1-6, with TRBD1 as a possible D gene (6 bases). CDR3 length equals 14 residues. Deletions cut 2 bases from V and 9 bases from J, with 11 bases between. Germline V gene data show CDR1 as LGHNT and CDR2 as FRNRAP. The CDR3 sequence is CASGLTGTLSPLHF. CDR3 sequence (DNA): TGTGCTAGTGGTTTGACCGGGACACTTTCACCCCTCCACTTT.

This clonotype was counted a single time. V gene TRBV29-1 combines with J gene TRBJ1-1; D call uncertain. The V end lost 7 bases, the J end lost 6 bases, and 21 bases lay between the germline ends. CDR1 and CDR2 from the germline V gene are SQVTM and ANQGSEA. The length of the CDR3 is 14 residues. CDR3 in DNA: TGCAGCGGCCTGGGGTGGGCATCCGATTCTGAAGCTTTCTTT. It codes for CSGLGWASDSEAFF.

CDR3 loop: CASSPRGGWNEQFF. The CDR3 region has the DNA TGTGCCAGCAGTCCGAGGGGAGGGTGGAATGAGCAGTTCTTC. This chain uses TRBV5-5 with TRBJ2-1, with 7 bases aligning to TRBD2. Germline trimming cut 5 bases from V and 7 bases from J; bases unmatched to any gene: 9. There are 14 residues in the CDR3. Per germline, CDR1 SGHKS and CDR2 YYEKEE (reference sequence).

The chain uses TRBV12-3 or TRBV12-4 and TRBJ1-1; unclear D gene. Trimming took 7 bases from V and 0 from J, leaving 12 bases between them. This CDR3 contains 14 residues. The CDR3 reads CASTSGGLNTEAFF. CDR3 in DNA: TGTGCCAGCACCTCCGGCGGGTTGAACACTGAAGCTTTCTTT.

CDR3 sequence: CASSQDLPGYYGYTF. CDR3 bases: TGCGCCAGCAGCCAAGACCTACCGGGCTACTATGGCTACACCTTC. The chain uses TRBV4-3 and TRBJ1-2, with D hard to call. Germline V gene data show CDR1 as LGHNA and CDR2 as YSLEER. The V and J ends lost 0 bases and 3 bases respectively, with 11 bases between them. This CDR3 comprises 15 residues.

The rearrangement joins TRBV27 to TRBJ1-2, with 9 bases matching TRBD1. There are 14 residues in the CDR3. The germline CDR1 and CDR2 sequences are MNHEY and SMNVEV (reference sequence). J lost 8 bases, V lost 5 bases, and 9 bases had no gene match. The CDR3 coding sequence is TGTGCCAGCAGTCCCCTGGGACAGGGATTAGGCTACACCTTC. This codes for CASSPLGQGLGYTF.

The chain joins TRBV7-2 to TRBJ2-1; the D is unclear. CDR1 and CDR2 from the germline V gene are SGHTA and FQGNSA. Trimming removed 1 base at V and 5 bases at J, with 6 bases between. This CDR3 is built from 13 residues. Here the CDR3 reads CASSLGANNEQFF. In nucleotides, the CDR3 is TGTGCCAGCAGCTTAGGCGCGAACAATGAGCAGTTCTTC.

This chain joins TRBV27 and TRBJ2-3; no definite D call. In germline, CDR1 is MNHEY, CDR2 SMNVEV (reference sequence). V shed 0 bases and J shed 1 base, with 8 bases lying between them. This CDR3 has 15 amino acids. CDR3 DNA: TGTGCCAGCAGTTTATCACAGTCGGGCACAGATACGCAGTATTTT. Its translation: CASSLSQSGTDTQYF.

This rearrangement joins TRBV19 to TRBJ1-6; D ambiguous. The CDR3 is 17 residues long. V gave up 7 bases and J gave up 0 bases, with 16 bases separating them. Per the germline V gene, CDR1 is LNHDA and CDR2 is SQIVND (reference sequence). CDR3 sequence (DNA): TGTGCCAGTACCCCGACGGCAGTAAGCTCCTATAATTCACCCCTCCACTTT. Translated: CASTPTAVSSYNSPLHF.

This clonotype was recorded a few times. The chain links TRBV4-2 to TRBJ1-2; D perhaps matches TRBD1 (5 bases). V shed 0 bases and J shed 4 bases, with 12 bases lying between them. Germline V CDR1 and CDR2: LGHNA, YNFKEQ. The CDR3 sequence is 15 residues long. The CDR3 DNA is TGTGCCAGCAGCCAAGAAACGAGGGGCAGCTATGGCTACACCTTC. Translation gives CASSQETRGSYGYTF.

This clonotype was seen more than once but under ten times. The chain joins TRBV9 to TRBJ1-1, with D possibly being TRBD1 (5 bases). V lost 0 bases to trimming and J lost 1 base, with 7 bases between them. Germline V gene data show CDR1 as SGDLS and CDR2 as YYNGEE. The CDR3 has 14 amino acids. The CDR3 sequence: CASSVVGGNTEAFF. The CDR3 DNA is TGTGCCAGCAGCGTAGTTGGGGGGAACACTGAAGCTTTCTTT.

This clonotype appeared many times. The chain recombines TRBV7-8 with TRBJ2-3; TRBD2 matches 9 bases. Germline CDR1 and CDR2: SGHVS and FQNEAQ. CDR3 size: 16 residues. V was pared by 1 base and J by 0 bases, with 2 bases of the junction left unmatched. The CDR3 DNA follows: TGTGCCAGCAGCTTAGTGACTAGCGGAAGCACAGATACGCAGTATTTT. It specifies CASSLVTSGSTDTQYF.

This sequence joins TRBV6-5 and TRBJ2-5, with no clear D. The ends were cut back, 2 bases at V and 2 bases at J, with 6 bases in the middle. Germline V CDR1 and CDR2: MNHEY, SVGAGI. The CDR3 is made up of 13 amino acids. CDR3 amino acids: CASSYGLQETQYF. The CDR3 region has the DNA TGTGCCAGCAGTTACGGTCTGCAAGAGACCCAGTACTTC.

This sequence joins TRBV19 and TRBJ1-1, with D unresolved. Per the germline V gene, CDR1 is LNHDA and CDR2 is SQIVND (reference sequence). CDR3 length: 12 residues. Between the trimmed V and J ends, which lost 4 bases and 10 bases, there was a span of 13 bases. DNA for the CDR3: TGTGCCAGTAGTAATTGGGAAGAGTTAGCTTTCTTT. Its translation: CASSNWEELAFF.

This clonotype was counted at least ten times. The chain has TRBV27 and TRBJ1-1, with TRBD1 identical over 7 bases. Trimming at V came to 3 bases and at J to 11 bases, leaving 15 bases not matched to a gene. CDR3 size: 15 residues. The germline V gene encodes CDR1 MNHEY and CDR2 SMNVEV (reference sequence). The CDR3 DNA reads as TGTGCCAGCAGTTTTGTAACAGGGGCGACCGAGATGGCTTTCTTT. As protein: CASSFVTGATEMAFF.

The V call is TRBV7-9, the J call TRBJ1-1; D is unresolved. This CDR3 has 13 residues. Trimming cost V 4 bases and J 1 base, with 7 bases left between them. In germline, CDR1 is SEHNR, CDR2 FQNEAQ (reference sequence). CDR3 in amino acids: CASSSVSNTEAFF. CDR3 nucleotide sequence: TGTGCCAGCAGCTCCGTCTCGAACACTGAAGCTTTCTTT.

The chain recombines TRBV28 with TRBJ2-7, with D perhaps TRBD1 or TRBD2 (5 bases each). Germline V gives CDR1 MDHEN, CDR2 SYDVKM. The CDR3 is 14 amino acids. V was trimmed by 6 bases and J by 6 bases, leaving 18 bases between them. The CDR3 reads CASSRGLGQSEQYF. DNA of the CDR3: TGTGCCAGCAGCCGGGGCCTGGGGCAGAGCGAGCAGTACTTC.

The chain couples TRBV27 to TRBJ2-7; 7 bases are a match to TRBD2. This CDR3 spans 14 amino acids. With V trimmed by 4 bases and J by 4 bases, 7 bases remained unmatched. Germline V gives CDR1 MNHEY, CDR2 SMNVEV (reference sequence). Here the CDR3 DNA reads TGTGCCAGCAGTTACGGGCAGGGAGGGTACGAGCAGTACTTC. It yields the protein CASSYGQGGYEQYF.

J is TRBJ1-6 and V is TRBV6-5, with a possible D match to TRBD1 (5 bases). The V end was cut by 2 bases, the J end by 9 bases, with 11 bases between. Germline assignment: CDR1 MNHEY and CDR2 SVGAGI. CDR3 length equals 14 residues. The CDR3 loop reads CASSYDQGGSPLHF. The DNA of the CDR3 is TGTGCCAGCAGTTACGATCAGGGAGGTTCACCCCTCCACTTT.

This clonotype was counted many times. This chain's CDR3 is CASSGGQGGEGDTQYF. DNA of the CDR3: TGTGCCAGCAGCGGAGGACAGGGCGGGGAGGGAGATACGCAGTATTTT. The chain has TRBV2 and TRBJ2-3; perhaps TRBD1 as D (8 bases). This CDR3 is built from 16 residues. V lost 6 bases and J 5 bases, leaving 21 bases between the germline ends. From germline, CDR1 is SNHLY and CDR2 FYNNEI.

This clonotype was seen repeatedly, ten times or more. The chain links TRBV7-9 to TRBJ1-2; D uncertain. V shed 6 bases and J shed 5 bases, with 19 bases lying between them. CDR3 length: 15 amino acids. Germline loops: CDR1 SEHNR, CDR2 FQNEAQ (reference sequence). CDR3 region: CASSHLSTENYGYTF. The CDR3 bases are TGTGCCAGCAGTCACCTGAGCACAGAAAATTATGGCTACACCTTC.

The V and J genes are TRBV2 and TRBJ1-5, with 8 bases matching TRBD1. Germline V CDR1 and CDR2: SNHLY, FYNNEI. The CDR3 has 15 residues. Trimming at V came to 8 bases and at J to 3 bases, leaving 9 bases not matched to a gene. The CDR3 loop reads CASGGQGGYNQPQHF. The CDR3, as DNA: TGTGCCAGCGGCGGACAGGGAGGTTACAATCAGCCCCAGCATTTT.

This clonotype was recorded at least ten times. The V gene is TRBV7-2, the J gene TRBJ1-4; D is perhaps TRBD1 (6 bases). Per germline, CDR1 SGHTA and CDR2 FQGNSA. Trimming took 0 bases from V and 3 from J, leaving 14 bases between them. The CDR3 has 17 residues. Here the CDR3 DNA reads TGTGCCAGCAGCTTAGCCGTTACAGGGTCTTCTAATGAAAAACTGTTTTTT. Translating gives CASSLAVTGSSNEKLFF.

This clonotype was seen a few times. CDR3 nucleotide sequence: TGTGCCAGTAGTATAGACGCGGGCTTGGGCACTGAAGCTTTCTTT. Protein sequence: CASSIDAGLGTEAFF. The V and J genes are TRBV19 and TRBJ1-1; D is unclear. This CDR3 has 15 amino acids. V gave up 0 bases and J gave up 4 bases, with 12 bases separating them. From germline, CDR1 is LNHDA and CDR2 SQIVND (reference sequence).

This clonotype was counted only a few times. The gene calls are TRBV4-1 and TRBJ1-4; possibly TRBD1 for D (5 bases). The CDR3 sequence is 14 residues long. Germline CDR1 MGHRA, CDR2 YSYEKL. The V end was cut by 0 bases, the J end by 8 bases, with 10 bases between. CDR3 nucleotide sequence: TGCGCCAGCAGCCAAGACAGGGTTACCGAAAAACTGTTTTTT. It translates to CASSQDRVTEKLFF.

This clonotype was seen a few times. This rearrangement joins TRBV7-3 to TRBJ1-1; D gene uncertain. This CDR3 has 18 amino acids. V was pared by 2 bases and J by 0 bases, with 19 bases between. Germline-derived CDR1 and CDR2 are SGHTA and FQGTGA. The chain's CDR3 is CASSLFSRPSPMNTEAFF. The CDR3 bases are TGTGCCAGCAGCTTATTTTCCAGGCCCTCCCCCATGAACACTGAAGCTTTCTTT.

This clonotype appeared a few times. The J gene is TRBJ1-1, the V gene TRBV7-8; 9 nucleotides line up with TRBD1. J gave up 7 bases and V 4 bases, and 10 bases lay outside the gene matches. Germline CDR1 reads SGHVS; CDR2 reads FQNEAQ. The CDR3 extends over 15 amino acids. The CDR3 region is CASSSIAQGADEAFF. CDR3 coding DNA: TGTGCCAGCAGCTCCATTGCACAGGGGGCGGATGAAGCTTTCTTT.

In this sample, this clonotype turned up a few times. The genes are TRBV4-3 and TRBJ1-2; 9 nucleotides line up with TRBD1. Germline CDR1 reads LGHNA; CDR2 reads YSLEER. Unmatched junction bases numbered 4, after V lost 1 base and J lost 4 bases. This CDR3 is 15 amino acids long. DNA for the CDR3: TGCGCCAGCAGCCAAGTAGGGACAGGGAGCTATGGCTACACCTTC. This sequence encodes CASSQVGTGSYGYTF.

This clonotype has a count of ten or more. The chain is built from TRBV12-3 or TRBV12-4 and TRBJ2-3; a possible D gene is TRBD2 (7 bases). V dropped 3 bases and J dropped 6 bases, with 13 bases sitting between them. This CDR3 comprises 14 residues. CDR3 loop: CASSFGGAFDTQYF. The CDR3 DNA reads TGTGCCAGCAGTTTTGGGGGGGCCTTCGATACGCAGTATTTT.

This clonotype was seen a handful of times. This chain connects TRBV19 to TRBJ1-2; D remains ambiguous. The CDR3 runs to 12 residues. With 3 bases removed from V and 7 bases from J, the gap between germline ends came to 9 bases. Germline loops: CDR1 LNHDA, CDR2 SQIVND (reference sequence). The CDR3 sequence: CASSMGIPGYTF. The CDR3 DNA follows: TGTGCCAGTAGTATGGGCATTCCTGGCTACACCTTC.

The rearrangement uses TRBV27 and TRBJ2-1; 8 bases are a match to TRBD2. V was clipped by 10 bases and J by 1 base; unmatched bases: 9. Germline CDR1 is MNHEY and CDR2 is SMNVEV (reference sequence). The CDR3 has 15 amino acids. In DNA form, the CDR3 reads TGTGCCACCTCCGGGGGGGTTCCTTCCTACAATGAGCAGTTCTTC. Residues: CATSGGVPSYNEQFF.

V and J are TRBV5-1 and TRBJ2-1; D gene uncertain. Germline lookup yields CDR1 SGHRS and CDR2 YFSETQ. V lost 5 bases, J lost 0 bases, and 9 bases lay in between. The CDR3 covers 14 residues. CDR3 nucleotide sequence: TGCGCCAGCAGAAGAAGGAGCTCCTACAATGAGCAGTTCTTC. Translation: CASRRRSSYNEQFF.